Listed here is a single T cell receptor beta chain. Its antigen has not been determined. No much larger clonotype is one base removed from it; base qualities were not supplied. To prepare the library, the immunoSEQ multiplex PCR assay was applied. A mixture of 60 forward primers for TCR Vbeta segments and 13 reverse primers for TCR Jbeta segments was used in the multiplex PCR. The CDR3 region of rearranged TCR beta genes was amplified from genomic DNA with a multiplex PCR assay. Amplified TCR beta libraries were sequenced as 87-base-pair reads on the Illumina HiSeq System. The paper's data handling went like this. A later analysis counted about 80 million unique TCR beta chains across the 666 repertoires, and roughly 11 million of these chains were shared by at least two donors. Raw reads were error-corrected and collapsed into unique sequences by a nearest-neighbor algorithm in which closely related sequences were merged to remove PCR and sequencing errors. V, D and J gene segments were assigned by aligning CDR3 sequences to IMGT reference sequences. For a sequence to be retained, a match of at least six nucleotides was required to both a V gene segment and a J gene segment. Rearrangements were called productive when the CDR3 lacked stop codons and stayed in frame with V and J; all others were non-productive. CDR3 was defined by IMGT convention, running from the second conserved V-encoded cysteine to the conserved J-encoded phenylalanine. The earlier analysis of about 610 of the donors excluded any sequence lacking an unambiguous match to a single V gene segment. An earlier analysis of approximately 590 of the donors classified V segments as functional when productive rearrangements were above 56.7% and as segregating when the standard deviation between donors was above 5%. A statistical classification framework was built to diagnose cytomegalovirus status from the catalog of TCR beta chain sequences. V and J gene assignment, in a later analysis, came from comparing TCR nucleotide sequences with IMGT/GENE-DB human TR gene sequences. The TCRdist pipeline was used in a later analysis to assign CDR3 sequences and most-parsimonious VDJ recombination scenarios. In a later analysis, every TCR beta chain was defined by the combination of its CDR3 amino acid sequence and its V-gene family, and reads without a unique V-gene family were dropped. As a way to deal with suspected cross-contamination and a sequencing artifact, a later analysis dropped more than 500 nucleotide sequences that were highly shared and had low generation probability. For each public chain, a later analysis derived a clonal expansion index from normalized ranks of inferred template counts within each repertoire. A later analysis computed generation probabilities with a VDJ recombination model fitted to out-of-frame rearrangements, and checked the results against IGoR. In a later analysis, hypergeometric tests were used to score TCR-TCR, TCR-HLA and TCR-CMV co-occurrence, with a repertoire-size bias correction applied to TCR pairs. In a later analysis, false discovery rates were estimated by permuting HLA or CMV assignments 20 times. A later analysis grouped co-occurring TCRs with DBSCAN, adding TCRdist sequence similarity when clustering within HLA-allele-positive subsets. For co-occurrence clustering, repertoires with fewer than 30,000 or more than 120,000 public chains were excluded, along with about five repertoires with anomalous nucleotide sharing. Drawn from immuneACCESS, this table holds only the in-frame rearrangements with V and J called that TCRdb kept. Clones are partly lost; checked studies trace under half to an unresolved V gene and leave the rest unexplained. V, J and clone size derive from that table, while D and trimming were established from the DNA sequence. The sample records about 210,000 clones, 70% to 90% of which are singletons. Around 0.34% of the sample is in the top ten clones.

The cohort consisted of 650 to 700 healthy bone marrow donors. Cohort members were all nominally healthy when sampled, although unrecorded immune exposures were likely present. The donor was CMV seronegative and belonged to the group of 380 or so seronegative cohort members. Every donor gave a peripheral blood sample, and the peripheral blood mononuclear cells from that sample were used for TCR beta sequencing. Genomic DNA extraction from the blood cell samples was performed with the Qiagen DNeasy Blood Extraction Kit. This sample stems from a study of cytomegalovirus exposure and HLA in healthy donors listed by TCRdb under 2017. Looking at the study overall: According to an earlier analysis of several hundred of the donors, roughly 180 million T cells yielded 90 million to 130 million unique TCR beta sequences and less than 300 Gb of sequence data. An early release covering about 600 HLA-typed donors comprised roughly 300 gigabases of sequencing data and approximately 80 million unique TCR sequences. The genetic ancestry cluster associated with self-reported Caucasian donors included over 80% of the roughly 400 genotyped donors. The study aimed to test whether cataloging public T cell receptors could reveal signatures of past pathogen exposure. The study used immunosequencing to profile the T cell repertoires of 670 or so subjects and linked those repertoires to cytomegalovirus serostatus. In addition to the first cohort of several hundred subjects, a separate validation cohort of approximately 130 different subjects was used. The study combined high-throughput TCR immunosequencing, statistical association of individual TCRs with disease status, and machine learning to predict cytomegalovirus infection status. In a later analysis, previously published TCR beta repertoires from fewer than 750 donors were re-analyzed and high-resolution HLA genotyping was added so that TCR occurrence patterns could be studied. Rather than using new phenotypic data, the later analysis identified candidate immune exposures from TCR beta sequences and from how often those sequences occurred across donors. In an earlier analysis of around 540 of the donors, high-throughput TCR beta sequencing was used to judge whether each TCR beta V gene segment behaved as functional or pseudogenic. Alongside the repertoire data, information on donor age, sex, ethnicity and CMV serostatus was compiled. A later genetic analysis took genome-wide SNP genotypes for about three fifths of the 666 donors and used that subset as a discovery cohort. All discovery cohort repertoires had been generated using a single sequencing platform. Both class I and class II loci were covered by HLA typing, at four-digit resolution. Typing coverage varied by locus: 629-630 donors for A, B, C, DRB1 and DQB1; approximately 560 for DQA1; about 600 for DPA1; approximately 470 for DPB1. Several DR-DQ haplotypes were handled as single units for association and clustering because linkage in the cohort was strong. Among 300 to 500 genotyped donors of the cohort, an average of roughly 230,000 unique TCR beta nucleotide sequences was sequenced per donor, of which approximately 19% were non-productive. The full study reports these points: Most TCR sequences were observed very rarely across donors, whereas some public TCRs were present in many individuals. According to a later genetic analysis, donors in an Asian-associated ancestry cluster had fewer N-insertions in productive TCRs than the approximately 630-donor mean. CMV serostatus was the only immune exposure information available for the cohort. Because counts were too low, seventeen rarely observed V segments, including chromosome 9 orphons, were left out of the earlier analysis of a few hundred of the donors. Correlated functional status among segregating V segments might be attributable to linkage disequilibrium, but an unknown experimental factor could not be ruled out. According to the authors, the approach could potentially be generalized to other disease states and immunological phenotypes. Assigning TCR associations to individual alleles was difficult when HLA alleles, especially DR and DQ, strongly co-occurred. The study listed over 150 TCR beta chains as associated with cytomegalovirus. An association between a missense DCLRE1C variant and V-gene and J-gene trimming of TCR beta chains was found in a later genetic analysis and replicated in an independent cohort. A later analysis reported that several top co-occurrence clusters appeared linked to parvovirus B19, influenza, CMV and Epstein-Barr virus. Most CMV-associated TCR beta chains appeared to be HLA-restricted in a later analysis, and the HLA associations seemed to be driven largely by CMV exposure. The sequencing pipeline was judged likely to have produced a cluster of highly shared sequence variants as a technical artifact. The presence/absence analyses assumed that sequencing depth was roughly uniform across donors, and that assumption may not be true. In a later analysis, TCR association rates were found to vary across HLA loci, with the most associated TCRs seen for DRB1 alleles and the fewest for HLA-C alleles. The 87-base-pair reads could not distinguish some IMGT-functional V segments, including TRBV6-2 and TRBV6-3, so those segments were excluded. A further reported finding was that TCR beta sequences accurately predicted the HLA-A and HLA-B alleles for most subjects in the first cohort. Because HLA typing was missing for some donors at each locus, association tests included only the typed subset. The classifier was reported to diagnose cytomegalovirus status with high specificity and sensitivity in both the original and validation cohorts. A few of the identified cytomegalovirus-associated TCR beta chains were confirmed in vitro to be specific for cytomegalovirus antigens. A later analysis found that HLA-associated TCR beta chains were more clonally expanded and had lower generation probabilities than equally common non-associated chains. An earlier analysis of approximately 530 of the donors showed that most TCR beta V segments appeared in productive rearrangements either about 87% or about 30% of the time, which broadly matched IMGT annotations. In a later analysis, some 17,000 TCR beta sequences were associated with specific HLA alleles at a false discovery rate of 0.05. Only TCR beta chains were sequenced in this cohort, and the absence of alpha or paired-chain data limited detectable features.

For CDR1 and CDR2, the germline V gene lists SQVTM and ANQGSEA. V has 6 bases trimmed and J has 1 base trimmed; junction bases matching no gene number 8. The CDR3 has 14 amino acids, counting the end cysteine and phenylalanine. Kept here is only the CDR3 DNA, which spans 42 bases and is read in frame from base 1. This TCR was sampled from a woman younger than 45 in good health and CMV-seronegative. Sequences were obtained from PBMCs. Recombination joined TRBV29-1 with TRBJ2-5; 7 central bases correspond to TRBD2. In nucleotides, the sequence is TGCAGCGTCGGACTAGGAGGCGTCCAAGAGACCCAGTACTTC. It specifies CSVGLGGVQETQYF. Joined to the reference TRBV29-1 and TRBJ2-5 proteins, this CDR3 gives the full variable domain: SAVISQKPSRDICQRGTSLTIQCQVDSQVTMMFWYRQQPGQSLTLIATANQGSEATYESGFVIDKFPISRPNLTFSTLTVSNMSPEDSSIYLCSVGLGGVQETQYFGPGTRLLVL.